This passage covers 25 T cell receptor beta chains from one sample sequenced in a study of cytomegalovirus exposure and HLA in healthy donors. PCR involved 60 Vbeta and 13 Jbeta primers. Repertoires were generated with immunoSEQ multiplex PCR, while TCRdb's copy carries only in-frame clones and drops some. The sample has about 200,000 clones, roughly 80% seen once. Sequencing input: PBMCs. These receptors all stem from a man between 25 and 39 years old in good health and CMV-seronegative.

The chain carries TRBV27 and TRBJ1-2; tentative D call: TRBD1 (6 bases). The CDR3 is 14 residues long. CDR1 is MNHEY and CDR2 is SMNVEV in the germline V gene (reference sequence). With 2 bases removed from V and 4 bases from J, the gap between germline ends came to 11 bases. CDR3 bases: TGTGCCAGCAGTTTAAGGGGGGGGGTCTATGGCTACACCTTC. Amino acid sequence: CASSLRGGVYGYTF.

The rearrangement uses TRBV25-1 and TRBJ2-7, with D possibly being TRBD2 (6 bases). The CDR3 contains 12 residues. V lost 8 bases and J lost 6, with 14 bases in between. Germline CDR1 is MGHDK and CDR2 is SYGVNS. The CDR3 sequence: CASSAGLGEQYF. CDR3 bases: TGTGCCAGCTCGGCGGGGCTCGGCGAGCAGTACTTC.

This chain joins TRBV7-2 and TRBJ2-5; maybe TRBD1 (5 bases). This CDR3 spans 15 amino acids. Germline V gene sequence: CDR1 SGHTA, CDR2 FQGNSA. Trimming took 5 bases from V and 5 from J, leaving 18 bases between them. Written as DNA, the CDR3 is TGTGCCAGCAGCGGCACAGGTACGGTGTGGGAGACCCAGTACTTC. This codes for CASSGTGTVWETQYF.

The genes are TRBV28 and TRBJ2-2, with TRBD1 identical over 11 bases. The CDR3 loop spans 15 amino acids. The junction had 7 bases not matched to a gene; V was cut back by 7 bases and J by 6 bases. Germline V lookup: CDR1 MDHEN, CDR2 SYDVKM. Here the CDR3 DNA reads TGTGCCAGCACCCCGGACAGGGGGCACGCCGGGGAGCTGTTTTTT. This translates into CASTPDRGHAGELFF.

The J gene is TRBJ2-7, the V gene TRBV27; D remains unclear. This CDR3 has 13 residues. CDR1 is MNHEY, CDR2 SMNVEV, per germline (reference sequence). Trimming took 3 bases from V and 2 from J, leaving 8 bases between them. The CDR3 region is CASSLGRTYEQYF. The DNA for the CDR3 is TGTGCCAGCAGTTTGGGCAGAACCTACGAGCAGTACTTC.

Concerning this clone itself: The sample has other DNA sequences that encode this CDR3 too. This CDR3 is CASSFGTGSYEQYF. CDR3 DNA: TGTGCCAGCAGCTTCGGGACAGGCTCCTACGAGCAGTACTTC. This rearrangement joins TRBV11-2 to TRBJ2-7, with TRBD1 matching over 8 bases. In germline, CDR1 is SGHAT, CDR2 FQNNGV. The CDR3 covers 14 residues. Trimming at V came to 3 bases and at J to 0 bases, leaving 1 base not matched to a gene.

V and J are TRBV9 and TRBJ2-2; possibly TRBD2 for D (6 bases). CDR1 is SGDLS and CDR2 is YYNGEE in the germline V gene. V shed 0 bases and J shed 3 bases, with 9 bases lying between them. This CDR3 spans 15 amino acids. The CDR3 DNA sequence: TGTGCCAGCAGCGTAGGGCCGGGGGACACCGGGGAGCTGTTTTTT. Its protein product is CASSVGPGDTGELFF.

This clone was seen once. The chain carries TRBV10-3 and TRBJ2-5; 7 bases fit TRBD2. Unmatched junction bases numbered 6, after V lost 4 bases and J lost 7 bases. Germline V gives CDR1 ENHRY, CDR2 SYGVKD. The CDR3 covers 13 residues. The CDR3 reads CAISGPPGGTQYF. The CDR3 DNA reads as TGTGCCATCAGTGGGCCACCGGGAGGGACCCAGTACTTC.

The V and J genes are TRBV10-1 and TRBJ2-7, with 9 positions matching TRBD1. The CDR3 sequence is 13 residues long. CDR1 and CDR2 (germline): WNHNN, SYGVQD (reference sequence). The junction had 5 bases not matched to a gene; V was cut back by 4 bases and J by 7 bases. The CDR3 is CASSGGQGLEQYF. For the CDR3, the DNA is TGCGCCAGCAGTGGGGGACAGGGATTAGAGCAGTACTTC.

The V and J genes are TRBV13 and TRBJ2-1; tentatively, D is TRBD2 (5 bases). This CDR3 has 14 residues. Germline CDR1 reads PRHDT; CDR2 reads FYEKMQ (reference sequence). The germline V and J ends were trimmed by 5 bases and 10 bases, with 18 bases remaining between them. The CDR3 bases are TGTGCCAGCAGCCCTGGACTCGCGGTCTGGGAGCAGTTCTTC. Encoded protein: CASSPGLAVWEQFF.

This chain links TRBV28 with TRBJ2-1; possible D gene TRBD1, 6 bases. This CDR3 spans 16 amino acids. Germline values: CDR1 MDHEN, CDR2 SYDVKM. The V end was cut by 0 bases, the J end by 4 bases, with 13 bases between. This CDR3 reads CASSLWGDTHYNEQFF. The CDR3, as DNA: TGTGCCAGCAGTTTATGGGGGGACACTCATTACAATGAGCAGTTCTTC.

This clone was detected a few times. The chain has TRBV6-6 and TRBJ2-2; 9 nucleotides match TRBD2. The CDR3 has 13 amino acids. Unmatched junction bases numbered 4, after V lost 11 bases and J lost 3 bases. The germline V gene has CDR1 MNHNY and CDR2 SVGAGI (reference sequence). The CDR3 protein is CAAGGPDTGELFF. The CDR3 nucleotides are TGTGCCGCGGGGGGGCCCGACACCGGGGAGCTGTTTTTT.

The chain is built from TRBV6-5 and TRBJ2-1, with D maybe TRBD2 (6 bases). Trimming shortened V by 1 base and J by 9 bases, and 10 bases separated the two germline ends. The germline V gene has CDR1 MNHEY and CDR2 SVGAGI. The length of the CDR3 is 13 residues. CDR3 sequence reads: CASSYFGGTEQFF. The CDR3 nucleotides are TGTGCCAGCAGTTACTTCGGGGGAACTGAGCAGTTCTTC.

The rearrangement uses TRBV18 and TRBJ2-7; 9 nucleotides agree with TRBD2. Germline CDR1 is KGHSH and CDR2 is LQKENI. CDR3 length: 15 residues. J gave up 3 bases and V 3 bases, and 6 bases lay outside the gene matches. CDR3 sequence: CASSPGAGGLYEQYF. Here the CDR3 DNA reads TGTGCCAGCTCACCCGGCGCGGGGGGGCTCTACGAGCAGTACTTC.

CDR3 amino acids: CATSRDTGVNQPQHF. Here the CDR3 DNA reads TGTGCCACCAGCAGAGATACAGGAGTCAATCAGCCCCAGCATTTT. The V gene is TRBV15, the J gene TRBJ1-5; tentatively, D is TRBD1 (5 bases). The germline V and J ends were trimmed by 0 bases and 3 bases, with 9 bases remaining between them. CDR3 length equals 15 residues. Germline V gene lookup returns CDR1 LNHNV and CDR2 YYDKDF (reference sequence).

The chain carries TRBV5-1 and TRBJ1-1; 10 nucleotides align to TRBD1. CDR1 is SGHRS and CDR2 is YFSETQ in the germline V gene. The CDR3 totals 15 residues. V was clipped by 0 bases and J by 5 bases; unmatched bases: 4. Here the CDR3 reads CASSLGDRGRTEAFF. CDR3 in DNA: TGCGCCAGCAGCTTGGGAGACAGGGGGCGAACTGAAGCTTTCTTT.

The chain uses TRBV7-6 and TRBJ2-1; possibly TRBD1 for D (6 bases). V was cut by 1 base and J by 7 bases, with 14 bases left in between. The germline CDR1 and CDR2 sequences are SGHVS and FNYEAQ. There are 15 residues in the CDR3. CDR3 nucleotide sequence: TGTGCCAGCAGCTTAGTACTGTACAGGGTGAATGAGCAGTTCTTC. Its protein product is CASSLVLYRVNEQFF.

This chain connects TRBV6-1 to TRBJ2-5, with 7 positions matching TRBD1. The assigned J gene may be wrong: the sequence end matches TRBJ2-7 better. Germline CDR1 is MNHNS and CDR2 is SASEGT. The CDR3 runs 13 residues. CDR3 nucleotide sequence: TGTGCCAGCAGCTCACAGGGGCCCTACGAGCAGTACTTC. Translation: CASSSQGPYEQYF.

Concerning this clone itself: This same CDR3 is encoded by further DNA sequences in the sample. The rearrangement links TRBV28 to TRBJ1-1; no clear D gene. With 1 base removed from V and 2 bases from J, the gap between germline ends came to 8 bases. The CDR3 length is 14 residues. Germline loops: CDR1 MDHEN, CDR2 SYDVKM. The CDR3 here is CASSLSRGNTEAFF. DNA of the CDR3: TGTGCCAGCAGTTTATCTCGGGGAAACACTGAAGCTTTCTTT.

The chain joins TRBV27 to TRBJ2-7; perhaps TRBD2 as D (5 bases). The CDR3 extends over 14 amino acids. Between the trimmed V and J ends, which lost 3 bases and 6 bases, there was a span of 15 bases. Germline V CDR1 and CDR2: MNHEY, SMNVEV (reference sequence). The CDR3 region is CASSLSGLSLEQYF. The CDR3 nucleotides are TGTGCCAGCAGTTTGTCGGGATTATCCCTCGAGCAGTACTTC.

The chain is built from TRBV7-6 and TRBJ1-6; D gene unclear. Trimming removed 4 bases from V and 7 bases from J, with 11 bases in between. This CDR3 has 14 residues. From germline, CDR1 is SGHVS and CDR2 FNYEAQ. CDR3 sequence (DNA): TGTGCCAGCAGCTCCCTAATCGGGAATTCACCCCTCCACTTT. It yields the protein CASSSLIGNSPLHF.

This clone was counted a few times. This chain joins TRBV27 and TRBJ2-1; TRBD1 matches at 7 bases. The germline CDR1 and CDR2 sequences are MNHEY and SMNVEV (reference sequence). The length of the CDR3 is 14 residues. Germline trimming cut 5 bases from V and 7 bases from J; bases unmatched to any gene: 8. The CDR3 is CASSKAGGRNEQFF. Here the CDR3 DNA reads TGTGCCAGCAGTAAGGCAGGGGGAAGGAATGAGCAGTTCTTC.

As for this clone: The sample holds other DNA sequences that translate to the same CDR3. The chain is built from TRBV18 and TRBJ1-5, with D tentatively TRBD1 (5 bases). Trimming removed 4 bases from V and 2 bases from J, with 6 bases in between. Germline CDR1 is KGHSH and CDR2 is LQKENI. This CDR3 spans 13 amino acids. The CDR3 bases are TGTGCCAGCTCACAACAGGGCAATCAGCCCCAGCATTTT. Protein sequence: CASSQQGNQPQHF.

This chain joins TRBV27 and TRBJ1-1; 7 bases align to TRBD1. Germline trimming cut 8 bases from V and 4 bases from J; bases unmatched to any gene: 4. This CDR3 comprises 12 residues. Germline V CDR1 and CDR2: MNHEY, SMNVEV (reference sequence). CDR3 in amino acids: CASGNRGTEAFF. The CDR3 DNA reads as TGTGCCAGCGGTAACAGGGGCACTGAAGCTTTCTTT.

The V call is TRBV18, the J call TRBJ1-6, with 11 nucleotides matching TRBD1. Germline V gene data show CDR1 as KGHSH and CDR2 as LQKENI. This CDR3 is 16 amino acids long. V gave up 1 base and J gave up 8 bases; unmatched junction bases: 4. CDR3 nucleotide sequence: TGTGCCAGCTCACCACGGACAGGGGGCGCGGATTCACCCCTCCACTTT. This gives the protein CASSPRTGGADSPLHF.